This T cell receptor (beta chain) was recovered during a study of CXCR3-negative and CXCR3-positive naive CD8 T cells. Overall study results and limits: Comparison of naive cells showed more hydrophobic TRB CDR3s in CXCR3-positive than in CXCR3-negative naive cells.

CD8+ T cell subsets were each sorted in triplicate, around 270,000 cells apiece. Identification of naive CD8+ T cells rested on CD45RO-CCR7+CD27+CD95- status. Regarding this clonotype: Its specificity is not known.

Via 5' RACE with UMI labels, TRB cDNA libraries were prepared. TCRdb re-called the 5' RACE reads; every CDR3 protein appears as one record, without DNA. The sample's table shows some 130,000 distinct CDR3 sequences. The sample consisted of naive CXCR3+ CD8+ T cells from blood. The subset was: CD45RO-CCR7+CD27+CD95- naive CD8+ T cells expressing CXCR3 (TNR3+). The sequence was obtained from a human donor in good health. Some clones in this sample may be carry-over from other donors' samples.

CDR3 amino acids: CASSQTRGDGNEQFF. The J gene is TRBJ2-1, the V gene TRBV3-1; TCRdb outputs TRBD2, but without DNA this stays unchecked. Germline V CDR1 and CDR2: LGHDT, YNNKEL (reference sequence). CDR3 size: 15 residues.